This T cell receptor beta chain was recorded in a study of blood T cell repertoires in COVID-19. About the study: The United States, Italy and Spain supplied acute and convalescent COVID-19 samples. PBMCs, B-cell-depleted T cells, or T cells provided the cDNA or gDNA that made up the material.

CDR1 and CDR2 from the germline V gene are MNHNY and SVGAGI (reference sequence). The V segment lost 5 bases and the J segment 5 bases; nucleotides outside the gene matches: 14. The CDR3 is 18 amino acids. In the authors' workflow: Estimated nucleated cell counts came from reference gene primer amplification. Here immunoSEQ multiplex PCR was the method, and the copy in TCRdb shows in-frame clones only, minus some. That table furnishes V, J and clone size, whereas the DNA furnished D and trimming. The data contain 35,000 to 55,000 clones, 87% of them singletons. The rearrangement uses TRBV6-6 and TRBJ2-7; 14 bases agree with TRBD2. The TCR comes from a human donor in a cohort sampled during active COVID-19. Sequenced input: peripheral blood. CDR3 DNA: TGTGCCAGCAGTCCTCCGGGACTAGCGGGAGTTCGGCCAAACGAGCAGTACTTC. Protein product: CASSPPGLAGVRPNEQYF.